The 17 T cell receptor beta chains given below trace back to one sample, sequenced in a study of OX40 agonist ivuxolimab in advanced cancers. Produced via immunoSEQ multiplex PCR; TCRdb's table is partial and in-frame only. The sample includes about 20,000 clones, about four fifths seen only once; the top ten take roughly 24%. Source: CD4+ or CD8+ T cells sorted from blood, taken in a trial of the OX40 agonist ivuxolimab. The receptor set was obtained from an adult with an advanced solid tumor such as melanoma, head and neck, liver or kidney cancer.

This chain joins TRBV6-5 and TRBJ2-7; tentatively, D is TRBD1 (6 bases). The germline V gene encodes CDR1 MNHEY and CDR2 SVGAGI. This CDR3 contains 15 residues. V was pared by 5 bases and J by 3 bases, with 17 bases between. The CDR3: CASSLSTGGSYEQYF. The CDR3 DNA follows: TGTGCCAGCAGTCTTTCGACAGGTGGTAGCTACGAGCAGTACTTC.

This rearrangement joins TRBV11-3 to TRBJ1-2; TRBD1 might be the D (5 bases). The germline V gene encodes CDR1 SGHNT and CDR2 YENEEA. The CDR3 sequence is 14 residues long. Trimming took off 4 bases at V and 5 bases at J, with 14 bases between the two ends. CDR3 coding DNA: TGTGCCAGCAGCTCTCACCAGGGTCGGTATGGCTACACCTTC. It codes for CASSSHQGRYGYTF.

CDR3 residues: CASSKRGPTDTQYF. CDR3 sequence (DNA): TGTGCCAGCAGCAAACGAGGCCCCACAGATACGCAGTATTTT. The J gene is TRBJ2-3, the V gene TRBV21-1; TRBD2 is the table's D call, not checked against the DNA. TRBV21-1 represents a pseudogene. The CDR3 is 14 residues long.

V usage is TRBV10-3 and J usage is TRBJ1-1; no reliable D call. V lost 10 bases, J lost 3 bases, and 9 bases lay in between. Germline values: CDR1 ENHRY, CDR2 SYGVKD. The CDR3 loop spans 11 amino acids. This CDR3 reads CATRVHTEAFF. Here the CDR3 DNA reads TGTGCCACCCGGGTGCACACTGAAGCTTTCTTT.

V gene TRBV28 combines with J gene TRBJ2-7; maybe TRBD2 (5 bases). V lost 2 bases to trimming and J lost 4 bases, with 15 bases between them. The CDR3 length is 15 residues. CDR1 MDHEN and CDR2 SYDVKM come from the germline V gene. The CDR3 protein is CASSLDVSTGYEQYF. As DNA, the CDR3 is TGTGCCAGCAGTTTAGACGTTAGCACGGGATACGAGCAGTACTTC.

The CDR3 DNA sequence: TGTGCCAGCAGCCGGGGGGAAGCGATGAACACTGAAGCTTTCTTT. Protein: CASSRGEAMNTEAFF. The J gene is TRBJ1-1, the V gene TRBV9; tentative D call: TRBD1 (5 bases). This CDR3 comprises 15 residues. V lost 4 bases, J lost 0 bases, and 13 bases lay in between. In germline, CDR1 is SGDLS, CDR2 YYNGEE.

This clone appeared once. V is TRBV27 and J is TRBJ1-5, with a tentative D call TRBD1 (6 bases). Trimming stripped 6 bases from V and 6 bases from J, with 9 bases between. The CDR3 has 12 residues. Germline lookup yields CDR1 MNHEY and CDR2 SMNVEV (reference sequence). The CDR3 loop is CASRRGGQPQHF. CDR3 bases: TGTGCCAGCAGGAGGGGGGGTCAGCCCCAGCATTTT.

This chain uses TRBV14 with TRBJ2-1; 9 bases align to TRBD2. Trimming cost V 2 bases and J 7 bases; bases outside gene matches: 6. Germline V gives CDR1 SGHDN, CDR2 FVKESK. The CDR3 sequence is 15 residues long. The CDR3 bases are TGTGCCAGCAGCCAACGCGGGAGGGCCTCGAATGAGCAGTTCTTC. Protein sequence: CASSQRGRASNEQFF. Combining the CDR3 with reference TRBV14 and TRBJ2-1 gives the whole variable domain EAGVTQFPSHSVIEKGQTVTLRCDPISGHDNLYWYRRVMGKEIKFLLHFVKESKQDESGMPNNRFLAERTGGTYSTLKVQPAELEDSGVYFCASSQRGRASNEQFFGPGTRLTVL.

In nucleotides, the CDR3 is TGTGCTAGACAGGAGGGAGGGGACTCTTTTCCCGGACGAGTTAGAGAGACCCAGTACTTC. The encoded protein is CARQEGGDSFPGRVRETQYF. This chain links TRBV12-5 with TRBJ2-5; 7 nucleotides agree with TRBD2. The CDR3 is 20 residues long. The V gene's germline CDR1 is LGHNT and CDR2 FRNRAP. With V trimmed by 9 bases and J by 4 bases, 29 bases remained unmatched.

The sample holds one count of this clone. The rearrangement uses TRBV27 and TRBJ2-3; D gene unclear. V was trimmed by 3 bases and J by 0 bases, leaving 7 bases between them. The CDR3 is 14 amino acids. Per the germline V gene, CDR1 is MNHEY and CDR2 is SMNVEV (reference sequence). Here the CDR3 reads CASSFYTSTDTQYF. The CDR3 coding sequence is TGTGCCAGCAGTTTTTATACTAGCACAGATACGCAGTATTTT.

The gene calls are TRBV27 and TRBJ2-7; D unresolved. Trimming took off 4 bases at V and 3 bases at J, with 13 bases between the two ends. Germline CDR1 reads MNHEY; CDR2 reads SMNVEV (reference sequence). The CDR3 consists of 14 residues. CDR3: CASSSRRISYEQYF. CDR3 sequence (DNA): TGTGCCAGCAGTTCCCGCAGGATTAGCTACGAGCAGTACTTC.

This clone was observed a handful of times. The chain is built from TRBV6-4 and TRBJ2-2, with 10 nucleotides matching TRBD1. Germline assignment: CDR1 MRHNA and CDR2 SNTAGT. The CDR3 has 15 residues. The V segment lost 3 bases and the J segment 5 bases; nucleotides outside the gene matches: 3. In DNA form, the CDR3 reads TGTGCCAGCAGTGAGGGGACAGGGGATACCGGGGAGCTGTTTTTT. This encodes CASSEGTGDTGELFF.

This chain uses TRBV5-5 with TRBJ1-2; no clear D. The CDR3 totals 13 residues. V lost 2 bases and J lost 1, with 6 bases in between. Germline V gives CDR1 SGHKS, CDR2 YYEKEE (reference sequence). The CDR3 loop is CASSFWDNYGYTF. CDR3 DNA sequence: TGTGCCAGCAGCTTTTGGGATAACTATGGCTACACCTTC.

This chain connects TRBV14 to TRBJ1-1; D unclear. This CDR3 has 14 residues. The V end was cut by 1 base, the J end by 6 bases, with 12 bases between. Germline V gene lookup returns CDR1 SGHDN and CDR2 FVKESK. The DNA of the CDR3 is TGTGCCAGCAGCCAAGTTCGTTCGGTCGCTGAAGCTTTCTTT. Protein sequence: CASSQVRSVAEAFF.

This clone appeared a single time. The chain couples TRBV2 to TRBJ2-3; TRBD2 aligns across 11 bases. Per the germline V gene, CDR1 is SNHLY and CDR2 is FYNNEI. The CDR3 totals 15 residues. V was clipped by 7 bases and J by 2 bases; unmatched bases: 5. The CDR3 protein is CASKIAGGFTDTQYF. CDR3 DNA sequence: TGTGCCAGCAAGATAGCGGGAGGGTTCACAGATACGCAGTATTTT.

This clone has only a few counts. The genes are TRBV30 and TRBJ1-1, with TRBD1 matching 7 bases. Unmatched junction bases numbered 9, after V lost 0 bases and J lost 5 bases. Germline CDR1 is GTSNPN and CDR2 is SVGIG (reference sequence). The CDR3 covers 15 residues. In nucleotides, the CDR3 is TGTGCCTGGAGTGTAAGGCCCAGGGGGGAGACTGAAGCTTTCTTT. Its translation: CAWSVRPRGETEAFF.

The chain uses TRBV19 and TRBJ1-2; 7 nucleotides line up with TRBD1. The germline V gene encodes CDR1 LNHDA and CDR2 SQIVND (reference sequence). Losses at the gene ends were 5 bases for V and 11 bases for J; bases not matched to a gene: 11. The CDR3 spans 13 residues. The DNA for the CDR3 is TGTGCCAGTAGTTTCAGGGGGTTTTCGGGATACACCTTC. The encoded protein is CASSFRGFSGYTF. The whole variable domain, filled in from reference TRBV19 and TRBJ1-2, reads DGGITQSPKYLFRKEGQNVTLSCEQNLNHDAMYWYRQDPGQGLRLIYYSQIVNDFQKGDIAEGYSVSREKKESFPLTVTSAQKNPTAFYLCASSFRGFSGYTFGSGTRLTVV.